A single sample gave rise to the 9 T cell receptor beta chains below, sequenced in a study of identical twins. TCRdb reprocessed the 5' RACE reads with MiXCR, giving one entry per CDR3 protein. Here the sample spans 700,000 or so distinct CDR3 sequences, 8.6% being singletons. These data were also filed under a second study, of yellow fever vaccine responses in identical twins.

Sequencing input: PBMCs. These receptors were collected from a woman aged 18-29 years in good health.

The chain uses TRBV4-2 and TRBJ1-2; weak D call: TRBD1 (6 bases). This CDR3 spans 16 amino acids. Germline V gene data show CDR1 as LGHNA and CDR2 as YNFKEQ. V lost 1 base and J 8 bases, leaving 20 bases between the germline ends. CDR3 residues: CASSQAGLDSPDGYTF. For the CDR3, the DNA is TGTGCCAGCAGCCAAGCAGGCTTGGACAGCCCCGACGGCTACACCTTC.

This clonotype was picked up many times. The chain links TRBV6-5 to TRBJ1-2; D gene uncertain. Looked up from germline, CDR1 is MNHEY and CDR2 is SVGAGI. The CDR3 covers 13 residues. Trimming pared 0 bases from V and 4 bases from J, leaving 6 bases between. CDR3 sequence: CASSYSSSYGYTF. The CDR3 bases are TGTGCCAGCAGTTACTCCAGCTCCTATGGCTACACCTTC.

V gene TRBV10-3 combines with J gene TRBJ2-1; 8 nucleotides align to TRBD2. V lost 10 bases, J lost 8 bases, and 16 bases stayed unmatched. CDR3 length: 15 amino acids. Germline V CDR1 and CDR2: ENHRY, SYGVKD. CDR3 sequence reads: CATRGGGRLPDEQFF. CDR3 DNA sequence: TGTGCCACCAGAGGCGGCGGGAGGCTTCCGGATGAGCAGTTCTTC.

This clonotype was picked up a small number of times. This may arise from a read error, as a much more abundant clone is one base away. The chain has TRBV6-5 and TRBJ2-1; D is uncertain. Trimming left V 1 base short and J 3 bases short, with 1 base between. The CDR3 sequence is 12 residues long. Germline V gene lookup returns CDR1 MNHEY and CDR2 SVGAGI. This CDR3 is CASSYFYNEQFF. CDR3 in DNA: TGTGCCAGCAGTTACTTCTACAATGAGCAGTTCTTC.

V gene TRBV12-3 or TRBV12-4 combines with J gene TRBJ1-2; 7 positions match TRBD1. V lost 5 bases to trimming and J lost 4 bases; unmatched junction nucleotides: 13. The CDR3 is 16 residues long. CDR3 protein: CASSIRDSPPVYGYTF. The CDR3 DNA follows: TGTGCCAGCAGTATCCGGGACAGCCCTCCCGTCTATGGCTACACCTTC.

This chain links TRBV9 with TRBJ2-2, with TRBD1 matching over 9 bases. Germline CDR1 is SGDLS and CDR2 is YYNGEE. This CDR3 is 16 amino acids long. With V trimmed by 3 bases and J by 6 bases, 9 bases remained unmatched. CDR3 sequence: CASSAGQGLLSGELFF. CDR3 coding DNA: TGTGCCAGCAGCGCTGGACAGGGGTTATTATCCGGGGAGCTGTTTTTT.

This clonotype occurred many times. The V gene is TRBV7-2, the J gene TRBJ2-2; D unresolved. Looked up from germline, CDR1 is SGHTA and CDR2 is FQGNSA. V shed 0 bases and J shed 1 base, with 12 bases lying between them. The CDR3 length is 17 residues. CDR3 residues: CASSLASERMNTGELFF. In nucleotides, the CDR3 is TGTGCCAGCAGCTTAGCATCAGAACGGATGAACACCGGGGAGCTGTTTTTT.

This clonotype was found many times. The CDR3 spells CSVEDPQRESHEQYF. The CDR3, as DNA: TGCAGCGTTGAAGATCCCCAGCGGGAGTCCCACGAGCAGTACTTC. The chain joins TRBV29-1 to TRBJ2-7; 8 positions match TRBD2. Germline CDR1 is SQVTM and CDR2 is ANQGSEA. With 0 bases clipped from V and 5 bases from J, the junction kept 9 bases outside the gene matches. This CDR3 contains 15 residues.

This clonotype appeared a few times. A read error is possible here, since a much larger clone lies one base away. The J gene is TRBJ2-2, the V gene TRBV27; TRBD2 matches 8 bases. This CDR3 spans 17 amino acids. Germline V lookup: CDR1 MNHEY, CDR2 SMNVEV (reference sequence). CDR3 sequence: CVSSPFPLGGGNGELFF. CDR3 in DNA: TGTGTCAGCAGCCCCTTCCCTCTCGGGGGGGGGAACGGGGAGCTGTTTTTT.